Shown below are 27 T cell receptor beta chains from a single sample sequenced in a study of low-dose radiotherapy and immunotherapy resistance in tumors. First-strand cDNA used TRAV- and TRBV-specific primers, covering alpha and beta chains. The authors amplified TCRs for approximately 20 PCR cycles with a constant-region primer and a V-primer adapter. TCRdb fed the reads into MiXCR, producing one record per CDR3 protein. The data contain around 13,000 distinct CDR3 sequences, 70% to 80% of them singletons. These receptor sequences come from a human donor with advanced metastatic prostate, ovarian, gallbladder or colorectal cancer (not recorded which). This table probably holds off-target reads from a library built for another chain.

This chain uses TRBV11-2 with TRBJ2-1; tentative D call: TRBD2 (6 bases). This CDR3 is 16 amino acids long. V lost 1 base to trimming and J lost 4 bases, with 14 bases between them. Germline V CDR1 and CDR2: SGHAT, FQNNGV. CDR3 coding DNA: TGTGCCAGCAGCTTAGCTGGGGGGAGGCCATACAATGAGCAGTTCTTC. Residues: CASSLAGGRPYNEQFF.

This sequence joins TRBV12-3 or TRBV12-4 and TRBJ1-2; a weak D match, TRBD1 (6 bases). With 5 bases removed from V and 2 bases from J, the gap between germline ends came to 18 bases. This CDR3 comprises 16 residues. The DNA of the CDR3 is TGTGCCAGCAGTACGAGGAAGGGGACACACAACTATGGCTACACCTTC. This translates into CASSTRKGTHNYGYTF.

The chain recombines TRBV7-8 with TRBJ2-3; D is unclear. Between the trimmed V and J ends, which lost 11 bases and 4 bases, there was a span of 10 bases. The CDR3 contains 11 residues. Germline V gene lookup returns CDR1 SGHVS and CDR2 FQNEAQ. The CDR3, as DNA: TGTGCCTCCTCCGACCCAGATACGCAGTATTTT. Its protein is CASSDPDTQYF.

This clonotype was observed a few times. The chain links TRBV5-1 to TRBJ2-3; D not certain. Germline CDR1 and CDR2: SGHRS and YFSETQ. CDR3 length equals 15 residues. Trimming took 4 bases from V and 2 from J, leaving 14 bases between them. The DNA for the CDR3 is TGCGCCAGCAGCCCCCTGATTTTATCCACAGATACGCAGTATTTT. Residues: CASSPLILSTDTQYF. Filled out from reference TRBV5-1 and TRBJ2-3, the complete variable domain reads KAGVTQTPRYLIKTRGQQVTLSCSPISGHRSVSWYQQTPGQGLQFLFEYFSETQRNKGNFPGRFSGRQFSNSRSEMNVSTLELGDSALYLCASSPLILSTDTQYFGPGTRLTVL.

This chain uses TRBV2 with TRBJ2-5, with D perhaps TRBD1 or TRBD2 (5 bases each). This CDR3 region has 14 residues. V shed 3 bases and J shed 7 bases, with 15 bases lying between them. CDR1 SNHLY and CDR2 FYNNEI come from the germline V gene. DNA for the CDR3: TGTGCCAGCAGTGATCTTGTAGGGACGCGGACCCAGTACTTC. It encodes CASSDLVGTRTQYF.

This clonotype has a single count. The chain employs TRBV6-1 and TRBJ1-1; 7 nucleotides match TRBD1. The CDR3 sequence is 16 residues long. The V gene end was trimmed by 3 bases and the J gene end by 3 bases; junction bases not matched to a gene: 10. The germline V gene has CDR1 MNHNS and CDR2 SASEGT. Here the CDR3 reads CASSDMAGGLYTEAFF. The CDR3 DNA reads TGTGCCAGCAGTGATATGGCAGGGGGACTCTACACTGAAGCTTTCTTT.

The gene calls are TRBV5-6 and TRBJ2-7; possibly TRBD1 or TRBD2 for D (5 bases each). Trimming took 4 bases from V and 2 from J, leaving 13 bases between them. Germline V gene data show CDR1 as SGHDT and CDR2 as YYEEEE. The length of the CDR3 is 14 residues. In DNA form, the CDR3 reads TGTGCCAGCAGCGGTGTGGGACCGCCCTACGAGCAGTACTTC. The encoded protein is CASSGVGPPYEQYF. The full variable domain, in which reference TRBV5-6 and TRBJ2-7 provide the parts outside the CDR3, is DAGVTQSPTHLIKTRGQQVTLRCSPKSGHDTVSWYQQALGQGPQFIFQYYEEEERQRGNFPDRFSGHQFPNYSSELNVNALLLGDSALYLCASSGVGPPYEQYFGPGTRLTVT.

This clonotype appeared once. The CDR3 DNA is TGTGCCAGCAAAAGCAGCGAAATCTATGGCTACACCTTC. As protein: CASKSSEIYGYTF. The rearrangement uses TRBV28 and TRBJ1-2; D is uncertain. Germline V gives CDR1 MDHEN, CDR2 SYDVKM. V dropped 7 bases and J dropped 4 bases, with 13 bases sitting between them. CDR3 size: 13 residues.

The rearrangement uses TRBV2 and TRBJ2-3; a possible D gene is TRBD2 (6 bases). The CDR3 length is 15 residues. Germline values: CDR1 SNHLY, CDR2 FYNNEI. Trimming pared 7 bases from V and 6 bases from J, leaving 20 bases between. CDR3 nucleotide sequence: TGTGCCAGCATCCGCGCGGGGTCTCTGGGGGATACGCAGTATTTT. Translating gives CASIRAGSLGDTQYF.

This clonotype was recorded a few times. The V call is TRBV29-1, the J call TRBJ1-4; 9 bases are shared with TRBD1. CDR1 and CDR2 (germline): SQVTM, ANQGSEA. The CDR3 has 14 amino acids. Unmatched junction bases numbered 1, after V lost 3 bases and J lost 2 bases. The CDR3: CSVDGTGTNEKLFF. CDR3 in DNA: TGCAGCGTTGACGGGACAGGGACTAATGAAAAACTGTTTTTT. Using reference TRBV29-1 and TRBJ1-4 for the parts outside the CDR3, the full variable domain is SAVISQKPSRDICQRGTSLTIQCQVDSQVTMMFWYRQQPGQSLTLIATANQGSEATYESGFVIDKFPISRPNLTFSTLTVSNMSPEDSSIYLCSVDGTGTNEKLFFGSGTQLSVL.

CDR3: CASSSTGVSYEQYF. CDR3 coding DNA: TGCGCCAGCAGCTCTACAGGAGTATCCTACGAGCAGTACTTC. The chain has TRBV5-1 and TRBJ2-7, with D perhaps matching TRBD1 (5 bases). The CDR3 has 14 amino acids. CDR1 SGHRS and CDR2 YFSETQ come from the germline V gene. The V end lost 3 bases, the J end lost 1 base, and 11 bases lay between the germline ends.

The chain carries TRBV11-1 and TRBJ2-3; D is unclear. Germline lookup yields CDR1 SGHAT and CDR2 FQDESV (reference sequence). The V gene lost 2 bases and the J gene lost 6 bases, with 3 bases spanning the gap. The CDR3 runs to 11 residues. In DNA, the CDR3 is TGTGCCAGCAGCTTACGCGATACGCAGTATTTT. It specifies CASSLRDTQYF.

The rearrangement joins TRBV5-4 to TRBJ2-1, with 14 bases identical to TRBD2. From germline, CDR1 is SGHNT and CDR2 YYREEE (reference sequence). After removal of 2 bases from V and 2 bases from J, the junction contained 9 bases not matched to a gene. The CDR3 contains 19 residues. The CDR3 region is CASSFTDPGLAGAYNEQFF. Here the CDR3 DNA reads TGTGCCAGCAGCTTCACCGACCCGGGACTAGCGGGGGCCTACAATGAGCAGTTCTTC.

The genes are TRBV6-4 and TRBJ1-2; TRBD1 agrees at 9 bases. This CDR3 has 14 amino acids. Germline V gene sequence: CDR1 MRHNA, CDR2 SNTAGT. The J segment lost 6 bases and the V segment lost 10 bases, leaving 12 bases of the junction unmatched. CDR3 in DNA: TGTGCCACCTTACTAGGACAGGGGCGAGATGGCTACACCTTC. This encodes CATLLGQGRDGYTF.

V is TRBV3-1 and J is TRBJ2-7; unclear D gene. Trimming shortened V by 1 base and J by 6 bases, and 10 bases separated the two germline ends. This CDR3 contains 13 residues. Germline lookup yields CDR1 LGHDT and CDR2 YNNKEL (reference sequence). The CDR3 loop reads CASSQVVGLEQYF. CDR3 sequence (DNA): TGTGCCAGCAGCCAAGTAGTAGGGCTCGAGCAGTACTTC.

V is TRBV20-1 and J is TRBJ1-2, with D perhaps TRBD1 (6 bases). The germline V gene encodes CDR1 DFQATT and CDR2 SNEGSKA (reference sequence). There are 13 residues in the CDR3. Trimming left V 1 base short and J 2 bases short, with 8 bases between. CDR3 nucleotide sequence: TGCAGTGCTAGAGGGGACAACAACTATGGCTACACCTTC. Its protein product is CSARGDNNYGYTF.

This chain uses TRBV15 with TRBJ1-6, with TRBD1 matching 7 bases. Trimming at V came to 1 base and at J to 4 bases, leaving 4 bases not matched to a gene. The length of the CDR3 is 16 residues. The germline V gene has CDR1 LNHNV and CDR2 YYDKDF (reference sequence). The CDR3 loop is CATSRGTGEYNSPLHF. The CDR3, as DNA: TGTGCCACCAGCAGAGGTACAGGGGAATATAATTCACCCCTCCACTTT. Using reference TRBV15 and TRBJ1-6 for the parts outside the CDR3, the full variable domain is DAMVIQNPRYQVTQFGKPVTLSCSQTLNHNVMYWYQQKSSQAPKLLFHYYDKDFNNEADTPDNFQSRRPNTSFCFLDIRSPGLGDTAMYLCATSRGTGEYNSPLHFGNGTRLTVT.

The chain combines TRBV11-2 with TRBJ2-1; D uncertain. The V and J ends lost 1 base and 8 bases respectively, with 9 bases between them. The CDR3 sequence is 13 residues long. Germline V gene sequence: CDR1 SGHAT, CDR2 FQNNGV. The CDR3 is CASSLAWGDEQFF. CDR3 DNA: TGTGCCAGCAGCTTAGCTTGGGGTGATGAGCAGTTCTTC.

The rearrangement uses TRBV7-2 and TRBJ2-7; D is unclear. Germline lookup yields CDR1 SGHTA and CDR2 FQGNSA. This CDR3 has 13 residues. Trimming took off 2 bases at V and 6 bases at J, with 11 bases between the two ends. CDR3 residues: CASSLTGSGEQYF. The CDR3 DNA reads as TGTGCCAGCAGCTTAACTGGTTCAGGCGAGCAGTACTTC.

The CDR3 reads CASSTRQGGYEQYF. The CDR3, as DNA: TGTGCCAGCAGCACCCGACAGGGGGGGTACGAGCAGTACTTC. The chain is built from TRBV3-1 and TRBJ2-7; TRBD1 aligns across 9 bases. J gave up 4 bases and V 5 bases, and 6 bases lay outside the gene matches. The CDR3 is made up of 14 amino acids. Germline CDR1 reads LGHDT; CDR2 reads YNNKEL (reference sequence).

CDR3 nucleotide sequence: TGTGCCAGTAGTATACGATTCGGGACATATAATCAGCCCCAGCATTTT. Protein sequence: CASSIRFGTYNQPQHF. The chain has TRBV19 and TRBJ1-5; a possible D gene is TRBD1 (6 bases). Germline V CDR1 and CDR2: LNHDA, SQIVND (reference sequence). CDR3 length: 16 amino acids. V lost 2 bases and J lost 4, with 15 bases in between. Filled out from reference TRBV19 and TRBJ1-5, the complete variable domain reads DGGITQSPKYLFRKEGQNVTLSCEQNLNHDAMYWYRQDPGQGLRLIYYSQIVNDFQKGDIAEGYSVSREKKESFPLTVTSAQKNPTAFYLCASSIRFGTYNQPQHFGDGTRLSIL.

The chain has TRBV2 and TRBJ2-2, with D uncertain. This CDR3 has 13 amino acids. Germline V gene sequence: CDR1 SNHLY, CDR2 FYNNEI. The V end was cut by 8 bases, the J end by 3 bases, with 10 bases between. CDR3 DNA sequence: TGTGCCAGCGAGGTCGAGGACACCGGGGAGCTGTTTTTT. This translates into CASEVEDTGELFF. Full variable domain (missing parts from reference TRBV2 and TRBJ2-2): EPEVTQTPSHQVTQMGQEVILRCVPISNHLYFYWYRQILGQKVEFLVSFYNNEISEKSEIFDDQFSVERPDGSNFTLKIRSTKLEDSAMYFCASEVEDTGELFFGEGSRLTVL.

This chain's CDR3 is CATSSNYGYTF. As DNA, the CDR3 is TGTGCCACGAGTTCGAACTATGGCTACACCTTC. The chain has TRBV10-3 and TRBJ1-2; D is unclear. V lost 10 bases, J lost 2 bases, and 8 bases lay in between. Germline CDR1 reads ENHRY; CDR2 reads SYGVKD. This CDR3 is built from 11 residues.

The gene calls are TRBV11-1 and TRBJ2-7; D gene ambiguous. The length of the CDR3 is 12 residues. Germline loops: CDR1 SGHAT, CDR2 FQDESV (reference sequence). Trimming pared 2 bases from V and 5 bases from J, leaving 7 bases between. In nucleotides, the CDR3 is TGTGCCAGCAGCTTAACCTTCCACGAGCAGTACTTC. Translation gives CASSLTFHEQYF.

The V gene is TRBV12-3 or TRBV12-4, the J gene TRBJ2-5; 7 nucleotides agree with TRBD1. V shed 6 bases and J 4 bases; nucleotides not matched to a gene: 8. The length of the CDR3 is 14 residues. In DNA form, the CDR3 reads TGTGCCAGCAGCCCAGGGGGAGTGTTAGAGACCCAGTACTTC. Amino acid sequence: CASSPGGVLETQYF.

CDR3 sequence: CASSFGTGTSSYNSPLHF. The CDR3 DNA reads TGCGCCAGCAGCTTCGGGACAGGGACTTCCTCCTATAATTCACCCCTCCACTTT. The gene calls are TRBV5-1 and TRBJ1-6, with 9 nucleotides matching TRBD1. V dropped 2 bases and J dropped 0; count of bases not matched to a gene: 6. This CDR3 comprises 18 residues. Germline CDR1 reads SGHRS; CDR2 reads YFSETQ. Full variable domain (outside the CDR3, taken from reference TRBV5-1 and TRBJ1-6): KAGVTQTPRYLIKTRGQQVTLSCSPISGHRSVSWYQQTPGQGLQFLFEYFSETQRNKGNFPGRFSGRQFSNSRSEMNVSTLELGDSALYLCASSFGTGTSSYNSPLHFGNGTRLTVT.

V is TRBV5-4 and J is TRBJ1-1; 8 bases match TRBD1. J lost 8 bases, V lost 3 bases, and 6 bases had no gene match. CDR3 size: 13 residues. CDR1 is SGHNT, CDR2 YYREEE, per germline (reference sequence). The CDR3 is CASSSDRGAEAFF. For the CDR3, the DNA is TGTGCCAGCAGCTCCGACAGGGGAGCAGAAGCTTTCTTT. Full variable domain (remainder filled in from reference TRBV5-4 and TRBJ1-1): ETGVTQSPTHLIKTRGQQVTLRCSSQSGHNTVSWYQQALGQGPQFIFQYYREEENGRGNFPPRFSGLQFPNYSSELNVNALELDDSALYLCASSSDRGAEAFFGQGTRLTVV.